This is a list of T cell receptor beta chains from one sample in a study. TCRdb re-analysed the RT-PCR reads in MiXCR, keeping a single row per CDR3 protein. The sample has about 680,000 distinct CDR3 sequences; approximately 14% are singletons. The sample taken for sequencing was memory CD4+ T cells from blood. The receptor set was obtained from a female donor in good health, serving as a healthy control. The CDR3 runs from the conserved cysteine through the conserved F or W. D genes are given only for firm matches. A clone size is listed for some rows: how often the clone was seen (once, few, many), or a class if it is expanded.

D: .
size: .
J: TRBJ2-7
V: TRBV7-2
DNA: TGTGCCAGCACCTTCGTAAGGGGCCCGTACGAGCAGTACTTC
CDR3: CASTFVRGPYEQYF

D: .
size: many
J: TRBJ1-5
V: TRBV20-1
DNA: TGCAGTGCTAGATTGAAAGACCGTTACAATCAGCCCCAGCATTTT
CDR3: CSARLKDRYNQPQHF

D: .
size: .
J: TRBJ1-5
V: TRBV9
DNA: TGTGCCAGCAGCGTAGCAGGGGAGTACAATCAGCCCCAGCATTTT
CDR3: CASSVAGEYNQPQHF

D: .
size: few
J: TRBJ1-1
V: TRBV25-1
DNA: TGTGCCAGCAGTGAATTTGCAGGGGAAGGTACTGAAGCTTTCTTT
CDR3: CASSEFAGEGTEAFF

D: .
size: many
J: TRBJ1-2
V: TRBV20-1
DNA: TGCAGTGCTAGCTTTAGTATCTATGGCTACACCTTC
CDR3: CSASFSIYGYTF

D: .
size: many
J: TRBJ1-2
V: TRBV18
DNA: TGTGCCAGCTCACCCTCCGGACCCCATGGCTACACCTTC
CDR3: CASSPSGPHGYTF

D: .
size: few
J: TRBJ2-3
V: TRBV4-3
DNA: TGCGCCAGCAGCCAAGGAGGGCCGGGGAATACGCAGTATTTT
CDR3: CASSQGGPGNTQYF

D: .
size: few
J: TRBJ2-7
V: TRBV6-2/TRBV6-3
DNA: TGTGCCACTACGCACCTATCATCATCCTACGAGCAGTACTTC
CDR3: CATTHLSSSYEQYF

D: .
size: .
J: TRBJ2-3
V: TRBV15
DNA: TGTGCCACCAGCAGAGATTACACCGCAGATACGCAGTATTTT
CDR3: CATSRDYTADTQYF

D: .
size: .
J: TRBJ2-3
V: TRBV7-2
DNA: TGTGCCAGCAGCTTATCGTGGGGGCCTCGGAGATATACGCAGTATTTT
CDR3: CASSLSWGPRRYTQYF

D: TRBD1
size: once
J: TRBJ1-1
V: TRBV7-6
DNA: TGTGCCAGCAGCCCATCGACAGGGGGCATGGGAGCTTTCTTT
CDR3: CASSPSTGGMGAFF

D: .
size: .
J: TRBJ1-3
V: TRBV21-1
DNA: TGTGCCAGCAGCCGTCGGCCCGGCCACTCTGGAAACACCATATATTTT
CDR3: CASSRRPGHSGNTIYF

D: .
size: many
J: TRBJ2-7
V: TRBV5-1
DNA: TGCGCCAGCAGCTTGGCGACCACCTACGAGCAGTACTTC
CDR3: CASSLATTYEQYF

D: .
size: .
J: TRBJ2-7
V: TRBV5-5
DNA: TGTGCCAGCAGCGTGAACCCAGGCTACACCTACGAGCAGTACTTC
CDR3: CASSVNPGYTYEQYF

D: .
size: .
J: TRBJ1-1
V: TRBV2
DNA: TGTGCCAGCAGTGCCCAGGGGCGCGAAGCTTTCTTT
CDR3: CASSAQGREAFF

D: .
size: many
J: TRBJ1-2
V: TRBV6-6
DNA: TGTGCCAGCAGCGCCACTCCCGGACGGCGGGACTATGGCTACACCTTC
CDR3: CASSATPGRRDYGYTF

D: .
size: .
J: TRBJ2-7
V: TRBV6-1
DNA: TGTGCCAGCAGTACCGACAGCGAGATAACCGAGCAGTACTTC
CDR3: CASSTDSEITEQYF

D: .
size: .
J: TRBJ1-1
V: TRBV29-1
DNA: TGCAGCGTCGGGACCCGGAAGAACACTGAAGCTTTCTTT
CDR3: CSVGTRKNTEAFF

D: TRBD1
size: .
J: TRBJ2-5
V: TRBV5-1
DNA: TGCGCCAGCAGCCGACCGGGACAGGGGAAAGAGACCCAGTACTTC
CDR3: CASSRPGQGKETQYF

D: .
size: .
J: TRBJ2-5
V: TRBV11-2
DNA: TGTGCCAGCAGCCCTGCTTACCGGGGGCAAGAGACCCAGTACTTC
CDR3: CASSPAYRGQETQYF

D: TRBD1
size: few
J: TRBJ2-3
V: TRBV27
DNA: TGTGCCAGCAGACCCGACAGGGGACGCACAGATACGCAGTATTTT
CDR3: CASRPDRGRTDTQYF

D: .
size: .
J: TRBJ2-5
V: TRBV6-1
DNA: TGTGCCAGCAGGACAGATGTAGAGACCCAGTACTTC
CDR3: CASRTDVETQYF

D: .
size: .
J: TRBJ1-1
V: TRBV7-9
DNA: TGTGCCAGCAGCTTAGGAAGGATCACTGAAGCTTTCTTT
CDR3: CASSLGRITEAFF

D: TRBD1
size: few
J: TRBJ2-5
V: TRBV5-1
DNA: TGCGCCAGCAGCAGGACAGGCATCCAAGAGACCCAGTACTTC
CDR3: CASSRTGIQETQYF

D: .
size: .
J: TRBJ1-4
V: TRBV6-1
DNA: TGTGCCAGCAGCCTGATCGAAAAACTGTTTTTT
CDR3: CASSLIEKLFF

D: TRBD2
size: .
J: TRBJ2-5
V: TRBV2
DNA: TGTGCCAGCACGGGACTAGCGGAGGAGACCCAGTACTTC
CDR3: CASTGLAEETQYF

D: .
size: few
J: TRBJ1-4
V: TRBV12-3/TRBV12-4
DNA: TGTGCCAGCAGGGGGGTCTCGCGAGGAAAACTGTTTTTT
CDR3: CASRGVSRGKLFF

D: TRBD1
size: .
J: TRBJ2-7
V: TRBV7-2
DNA: TGTGCCAGCAGCTCGACAGGGAACGTTCCCTACGAGCAGTACTTC
CDR3: CASSSTGNVPYEQYF

D: .
size: many
J: TRBJ2-4
V: TRBV15
DNA: TGTGCCACCAGCAGGAGACAGGGGAGGGACATTCAGTACTTC
CDR3: CATSRRQGRDIQYF

D: TRBD2
size: .
J: TRBJ2-3
V: TRBV6-5
DNA: TGTGCCAGCAGTTACTCGAAGCCTAGCGGGGCCTACACAGATACGCAGTATTTT
CDR3: CASSYSKPSGAYTDTQYF

D: .
size: .
J: TRBJ2-3
V: TRBV4-2
DNA: TGTGCCAGCAGCCAAGAGGTCGCTCGTGGAGATACGCAGTATTTT
CDR3: CASSQEVARGDTQYF

D: TRBD2
size: .
J: TRBJ2-5
V: TRBV5-1
DNA: TGCGCCAGCAGCACCGGGACTAGGGGTGAGACCCAGTACTTC
CDR3: CASSTGTRGETQYF

D: TRBD1
size: .
J: TRBJ2-7
V: TRBV20-1
DNA: TGCAGTGCTAGCCCGCCGGGACAGAATCCGTACTTC
CDR3: CSASPPGQNPYF

D: .
size: .
J: TRBJ1-4
V: TRBV28
DNA: TGTGCCAGCAGTCCCCATTCGGGGGCGATAGGAGAAAAACTGTTTTTT
CDR3: CASSPHSGAIGEKLFF

D: .
size: .
J: TRBJ2-5
V: TRBV18
DNA: TGTGCCAGCTCACCGGGACTTGAGCAAGAGACCCAGTACTTC
CDR3: CASSPGLEQETQYF

D: .
size: many
J: TRBJ1-1
V: TRBV7-9
DNA: TGTGCCAGCAGGGGGGGGCTGGGGAGTGAAGCTTTCTTT
CDR3: CASRGGLGSEAFF

D: TRBD1
size: .
J: TRBJ1-5
V: TRBV20-1
DNA: TGCAGTGCTAGAGCTACAGGGGACCAGCCCCAGCATTTT
CDR3: CSARATGDQPQHF

D: TRBD2
size: few
J: TRBJ2-1
V: TRBV20-1
DNA: TGCAGTGCTAGAGATCTAGGCGGGACTAGCGGATACAATGAGCAGTTCTTC
CDR3: CSARDLGGTSGYNEQFF

D: TRBD1
size: .
J: TRBJ1-4
V: TRBV5-1
DNA: TGCGCCAGCAGCTTTGATGGACAGGGTAGTGAAAAACTGTTTTTT
CDR3: CASSFDGQGSEKLFF

D: TRBD1
size: .
J: TRBJ2-5
V: TRBV5-4
DNA: TGTGCCAGCAGCTTGACAGGGGACGAGACCCAGTACTTC
CDR3: CASSLTGDETQYF

D: TRBD1
size: .
J: TRBJ1-1
V: TRBV28
DNA: TGTGCCAGCAGTTCCTACAGGGGAAAGACTGAAGCTTTCTTT
CDR3: CASSSYRGKTEAFF

D: .
size: .
J: TRBJ2-1
V: TRBV6-1
DNA: TGTGCCAGCAGTGAAGATTCCAGGGTGTCCTACAATGAGCAGTTCTTC
CDR3: CASSEDSRVSYNEQFF

D: TRBD1
size: .
J: TRBJ1-4
V: TRBV5-1
DNA: TGCGCCAGCAGCCTGACCGGGACAGACTTTGAAAAACTGTTTTTT
CDR3: CASSLTGTDFEKLFF

D: .
size: .
J: TRBJ2-1
V: TRBV6-4
DNA: TGTGCCAGCAGTGACAGTGGGGCGCTAGCACATGAGCAGTTCTTC
CDR3: CASSDSGALAHEQFF

D: .
size: many
J: TRBJ1-1
V: TRBV5-6
DNA: TGTGCCAGCAGCCCAACGGGGAGGGCTGAAGCTTTCTTT
CDR3: CASSPTGRAEAFF

D: .
size: many
J: TRBJ2-7
V: TRBV19
DNA: TGTGCCAGTAGTGCAACAGGGCCCTACGAGCAGTACTTC
CDR3: CASSATGPYEQYF

D: .
size: .
J: TRBJ1-4
V: TRBV12-3/TRBV12-4
DNA: TGTGCCAGCACCACGGGAGGGGAAAAACTGTTTTTT
CDR3: CASTTGGEKLFF

D: .
size: many
J: TRBJ2-5
V: TRBV7-9
DNA: TGTGCCAGCAGCTTAGGGGTAGGGAGCCAAGAGACCCAGTACTTC
CDR3: CASSLGVGSQETQYF

D: .
size: .
J: TRBJ1-2
V: TRBV6-2/TRBV6-3
DNA: TGTGCCAGCACCTTAAACAGGGATGGCTACACCTTC
CDR3: CASTLNRDGYTF

D: TRBD2
size: many
J: TRBJ2-7
V: TRBV29-1
DNA: TGCAGCGTTGTGTGGACTAGCTCCCCCGACGAGCAGTACTTC
CDR3: CSVVWTSSPDEQYF

D: TRBD2
size: few
J: TRBJ2-7
V: TRBV20-1
DNA: TGCAGTGCTAGACGAACCTCCGGGACTAGCGGGAGAAGGGAGCAGTACTTC
CDR3: CSARRTSGTSGRREQYF

D: TRBD1
size: .
J: TRBJ2-5
V: TRBV20-1
DNA: TGCAGTGCTAGACATCCCGGGACAGGGTTAGGGGAGACCCAGTACTTC
CDR3: CSARHPGTGLGETQYF

D: .
size: .
J: TRBJ2-2
V: TRBV5-1
DNA: TGCGCCAGCAGCGGGCCGACGTTAGGGGAGCTGTTTTTT
CDR3: CASSGPTLGELFF

D: .
size: many
J: TRBJ2-7
V: TRBV6-6
DNA: TGTGCCAGCAGTTACGGAAGCGGGCGCGAGCAGTACTTC
CDR3: CASSYGSGREQYF

D: TRBD2
size: many
J: TRBJ2-1
V: TRBV10-3
DNA: TGTGCCATCTGGCGCGGGAGTGAGAATGAGCAGTTCTTC
CDR3: CAIWRGSENEQFF

D: .
size: few
J: TRBJ2-1
V: TRBV27
DNA: TGTGCCAGCAGTTCCCTGAGACTAGTCGATTTACTCAATGAGCAGTTCTTC
CDR3: CASSSLRLVDLLNEQFF

D: .
size: .
J: TRBJ2-6
V: TRBV7-2
DNA: TGTGCCAGCAGCCATGGGGAGGCGGGGGCCAACGTCCTGACTTTC
CDR3: CASSHGEAGANVLTF

D: .
size: .
J: TRBJ2-7
V: TRBV4-1
DNA: TGCGCCAGCAGCCAAGATTTTCGTGGGAGATTAGGGCAGTACTTC
CDR3: CASSQDFRGRLGQYF

D: .
size: many
J: TRBJ2-7
V: TRBV4-2
DNA: TGTGCCAGCAGCCAAGTCAGTAGCGGCGAGGCCTACGAGCAGTACTTC
CDR3: CASSQVSSGEAYEQYF

D: .
size: few
J: TRBJ2-7
V: TRBV20-1
DNA: TGCAGTGCTAGATCCGGGGGACTTGAGGAGCAGTACTTC
CDR3: CSARSGGLEEQYF